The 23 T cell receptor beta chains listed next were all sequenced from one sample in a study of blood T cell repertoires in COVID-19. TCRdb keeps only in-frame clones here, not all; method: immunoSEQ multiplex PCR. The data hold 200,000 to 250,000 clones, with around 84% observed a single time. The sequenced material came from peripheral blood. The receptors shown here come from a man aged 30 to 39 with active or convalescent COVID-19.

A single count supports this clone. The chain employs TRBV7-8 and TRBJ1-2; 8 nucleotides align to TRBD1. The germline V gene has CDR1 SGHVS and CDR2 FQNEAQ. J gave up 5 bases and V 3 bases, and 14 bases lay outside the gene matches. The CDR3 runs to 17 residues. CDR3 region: CASSFDFPGTGPYGYTF. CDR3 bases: TGTGCCAGCAGCTTCGATTTTCCTGGGACAGGACCTTATGGCTACACCTTC.

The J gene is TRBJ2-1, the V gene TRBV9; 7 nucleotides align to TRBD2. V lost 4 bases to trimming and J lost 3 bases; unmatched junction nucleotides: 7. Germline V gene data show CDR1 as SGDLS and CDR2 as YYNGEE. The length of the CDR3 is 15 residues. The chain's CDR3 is CASSPRGDYYNEQFF. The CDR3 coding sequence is TGTGCCAGCAGCCCCCGAGGGGACTACTACAATGAGCAGTTCTTC.

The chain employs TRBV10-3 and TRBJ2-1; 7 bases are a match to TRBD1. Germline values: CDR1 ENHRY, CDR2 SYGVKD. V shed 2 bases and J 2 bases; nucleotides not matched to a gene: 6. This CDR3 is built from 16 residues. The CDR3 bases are TGTGCCATCAGTGAGCGAGGGGGCGCCCCCTACAATGAGCAGTTCTTC. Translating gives CAISERGGAPYNEQFF.

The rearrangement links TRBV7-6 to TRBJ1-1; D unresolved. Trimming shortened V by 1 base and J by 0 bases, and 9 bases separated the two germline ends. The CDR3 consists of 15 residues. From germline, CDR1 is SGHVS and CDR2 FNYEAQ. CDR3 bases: TGTGCCAGCAGCTTAGGGGCTATCCTGAACACTGAAGCTTTCTTT. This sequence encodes CASSLGAILNTEAFF.

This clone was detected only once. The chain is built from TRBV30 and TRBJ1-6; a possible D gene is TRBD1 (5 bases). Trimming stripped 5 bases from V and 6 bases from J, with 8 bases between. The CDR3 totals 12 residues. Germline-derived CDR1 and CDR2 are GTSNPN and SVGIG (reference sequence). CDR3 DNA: TGTGCCTGGGACAGATCTAATTCACCCCTCCACTTT. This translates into CAWDRSNSPLHF.

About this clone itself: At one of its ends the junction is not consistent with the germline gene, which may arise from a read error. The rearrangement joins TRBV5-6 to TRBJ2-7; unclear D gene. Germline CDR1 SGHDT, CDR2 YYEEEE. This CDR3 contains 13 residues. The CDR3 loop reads CASSPLQANGANF. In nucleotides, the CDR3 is TGTGCCAGCAGCCCACTTCAGGCTAATGGCGCGAACTTC. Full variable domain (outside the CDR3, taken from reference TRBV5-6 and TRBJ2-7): DAGVTQSPTHLIKTRGQQVTLRCSPKSGHDTVSWYQQALGQGPQFIFQYYEEEERQRGNFPDRFSGHQFPNYSSELNVNALLLGDSALYLCASSPLQANGANFGPGTRLTVT.

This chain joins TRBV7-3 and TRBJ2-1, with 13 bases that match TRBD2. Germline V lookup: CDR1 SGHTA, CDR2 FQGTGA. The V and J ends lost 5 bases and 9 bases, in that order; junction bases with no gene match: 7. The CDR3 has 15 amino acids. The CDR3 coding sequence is TGTGCCAGCAGCCCGCCGGGACTAGCGGGAACTGAGCAGTTCTTC. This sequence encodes CASSPPGLAGTEQFF.

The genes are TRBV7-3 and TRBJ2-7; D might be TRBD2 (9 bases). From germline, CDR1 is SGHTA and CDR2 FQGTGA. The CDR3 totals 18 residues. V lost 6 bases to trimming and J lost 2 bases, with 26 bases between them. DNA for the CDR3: TGTGCCAGCAGTCCAGGGGGCCGCGCGGGAGGGTTTACCTACGAGCAGTACTTC. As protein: CASSPGGRAGGFTYEQYF.

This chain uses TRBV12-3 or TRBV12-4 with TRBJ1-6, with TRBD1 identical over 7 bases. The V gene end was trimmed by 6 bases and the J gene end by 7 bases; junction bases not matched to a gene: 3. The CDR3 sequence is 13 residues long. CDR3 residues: CASSPGGNSPLHF. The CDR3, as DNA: TGTGCCAGCAGCCCAGGGGGAAATTCACCCCTCCACTTT.

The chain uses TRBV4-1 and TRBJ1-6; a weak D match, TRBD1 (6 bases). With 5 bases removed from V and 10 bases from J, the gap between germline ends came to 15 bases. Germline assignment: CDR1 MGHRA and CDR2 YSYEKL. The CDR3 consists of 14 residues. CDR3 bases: TGCGCCAGCAGCTCCCAGAGCCAGGGGTCACCCCTCCACTTT. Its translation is CASSSQSQGSPLHF.

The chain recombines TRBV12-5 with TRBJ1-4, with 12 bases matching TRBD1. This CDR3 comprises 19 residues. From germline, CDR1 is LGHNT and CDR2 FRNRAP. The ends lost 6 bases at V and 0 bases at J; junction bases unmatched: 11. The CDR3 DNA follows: TGTGCTAGTGGCTGTCCGGGACAGGGGGCTGTATCAACTAATGAAAAACTGTTTTTT. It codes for CASGCPGQGAVSTNEKLFF. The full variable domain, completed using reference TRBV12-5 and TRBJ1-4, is DARVTQTPRHKVTEMGQEVTMRCQPILGHNTVFWYRQTMMQGLELLAYFRNRAPLDDSGMPKDRFSAEMPDATLATLKIQPSEPRDSAVYFCASGCPGQGAVSTNEKLFFGSGTQLSVL.

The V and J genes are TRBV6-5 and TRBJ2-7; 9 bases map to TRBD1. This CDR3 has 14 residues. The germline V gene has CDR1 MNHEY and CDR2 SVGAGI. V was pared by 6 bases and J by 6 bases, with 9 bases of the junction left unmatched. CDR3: CASREGQGASEQYF. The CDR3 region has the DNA TGTGCCAGCAGGGAGGGACAGGGAGCAAGCGAGCAGTACTTC.

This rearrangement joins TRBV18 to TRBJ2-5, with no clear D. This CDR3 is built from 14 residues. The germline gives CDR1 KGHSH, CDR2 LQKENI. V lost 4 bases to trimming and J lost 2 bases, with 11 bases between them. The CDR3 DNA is TGTGCCAGCTCACGATCGAGGCAGCAAGAGACCCAGTACTTC. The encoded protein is CASSRSRQQETQYF.

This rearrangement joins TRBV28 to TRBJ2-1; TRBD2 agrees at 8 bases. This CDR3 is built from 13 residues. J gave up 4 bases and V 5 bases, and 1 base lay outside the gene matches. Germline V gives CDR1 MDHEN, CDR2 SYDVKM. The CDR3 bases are TGTGCCAGCAGTACTAGCGGTTACAATGAGCAGTTCTTC. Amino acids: CASSTSGYNEQFF.

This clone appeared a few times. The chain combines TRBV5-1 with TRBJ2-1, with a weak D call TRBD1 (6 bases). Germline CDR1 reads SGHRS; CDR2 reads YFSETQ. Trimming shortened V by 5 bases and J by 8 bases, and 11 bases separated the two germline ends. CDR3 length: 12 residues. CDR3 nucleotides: TGCGCCAGCAGACTTCGGACAGATGAGCAGTTCTTC. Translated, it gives CASRLRTDEQFF.

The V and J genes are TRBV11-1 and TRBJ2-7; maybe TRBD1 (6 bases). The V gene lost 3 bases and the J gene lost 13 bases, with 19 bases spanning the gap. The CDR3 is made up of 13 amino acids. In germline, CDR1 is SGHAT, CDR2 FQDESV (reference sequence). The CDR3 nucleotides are TGTGCCAGCAGCTTGGACAGAGGAGGAAGGGAATACTTC. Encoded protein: CASSLDRGGREYF.

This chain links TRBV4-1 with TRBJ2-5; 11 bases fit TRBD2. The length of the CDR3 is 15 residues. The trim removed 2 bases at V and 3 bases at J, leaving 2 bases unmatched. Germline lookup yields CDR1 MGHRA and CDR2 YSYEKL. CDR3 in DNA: TGCGCCAGCAGCCAACGGGGACTAGCGGAAGAGACCCAGTACTTC. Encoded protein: CASSQRGLAEETQYF.

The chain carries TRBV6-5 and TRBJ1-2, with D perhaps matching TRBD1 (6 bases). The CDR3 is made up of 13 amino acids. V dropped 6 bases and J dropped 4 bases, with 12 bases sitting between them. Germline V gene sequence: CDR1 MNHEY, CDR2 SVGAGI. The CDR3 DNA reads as TGTGCCAGCAGAAGGGGGACGGCCTATGGCTACACCTTC. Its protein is CASRRGTAYGYTF.

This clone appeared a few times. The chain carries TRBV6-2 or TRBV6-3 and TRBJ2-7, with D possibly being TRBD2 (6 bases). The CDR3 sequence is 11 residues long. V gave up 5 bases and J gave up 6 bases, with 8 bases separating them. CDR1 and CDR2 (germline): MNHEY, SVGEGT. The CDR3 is CASSRRAEQYF. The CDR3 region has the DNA TGTGCCAGCAGTCGGAGGGCCGAGCAGTACTTC.

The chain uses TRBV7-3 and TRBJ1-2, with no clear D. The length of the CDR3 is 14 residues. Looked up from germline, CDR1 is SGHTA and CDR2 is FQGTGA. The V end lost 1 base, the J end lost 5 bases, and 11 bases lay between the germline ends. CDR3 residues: CASSLNGGPYGYTF. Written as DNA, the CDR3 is TGTGCCAGCAGCTTAAATGGCGGGCCTTATGGCTACACCTTC.

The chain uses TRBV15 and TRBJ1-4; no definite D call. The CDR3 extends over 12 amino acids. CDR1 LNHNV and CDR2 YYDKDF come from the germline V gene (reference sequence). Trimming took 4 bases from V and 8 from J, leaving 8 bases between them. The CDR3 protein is CATSTTREKLFF. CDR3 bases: TGTGCCACCAGCACGACCAGGGAAAAACTGTTTTTT.

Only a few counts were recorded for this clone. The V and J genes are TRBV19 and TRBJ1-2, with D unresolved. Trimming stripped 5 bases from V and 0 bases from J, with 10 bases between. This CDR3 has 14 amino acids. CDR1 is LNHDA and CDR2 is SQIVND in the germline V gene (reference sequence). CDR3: CASSLESTNYGYTF. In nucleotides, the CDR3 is TGTGCCAGTAGTCTCGAGTCAACTAACTATGGCTACACCTTC.

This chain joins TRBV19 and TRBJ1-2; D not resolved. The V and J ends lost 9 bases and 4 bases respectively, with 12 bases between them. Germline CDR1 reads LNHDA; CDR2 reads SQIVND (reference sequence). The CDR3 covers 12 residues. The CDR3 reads CASHTRGYGYTF. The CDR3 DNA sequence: TGTGCCAGCCACACTAGAGGCTATGGCTACACCTTC.